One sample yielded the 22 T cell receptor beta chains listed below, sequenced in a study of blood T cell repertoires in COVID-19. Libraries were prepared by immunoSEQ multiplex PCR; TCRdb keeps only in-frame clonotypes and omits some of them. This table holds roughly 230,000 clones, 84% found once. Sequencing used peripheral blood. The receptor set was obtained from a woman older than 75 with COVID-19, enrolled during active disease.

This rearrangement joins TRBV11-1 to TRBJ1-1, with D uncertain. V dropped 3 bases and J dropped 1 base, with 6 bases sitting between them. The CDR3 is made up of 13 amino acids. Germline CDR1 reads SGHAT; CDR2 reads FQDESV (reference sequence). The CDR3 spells CASSLASNTEAFF. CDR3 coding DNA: TGTGCCAGCAGCTTGGCATCGAACACTGAAGCTTTCTTT.

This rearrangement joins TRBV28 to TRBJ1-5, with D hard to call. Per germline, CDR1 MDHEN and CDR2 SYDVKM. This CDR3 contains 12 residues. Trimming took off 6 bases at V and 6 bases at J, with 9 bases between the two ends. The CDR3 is CASSRPGQPQHF. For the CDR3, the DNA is TGTGCCAGCAGCCGCCCAGGTCAGCCCCAGCATTTT.

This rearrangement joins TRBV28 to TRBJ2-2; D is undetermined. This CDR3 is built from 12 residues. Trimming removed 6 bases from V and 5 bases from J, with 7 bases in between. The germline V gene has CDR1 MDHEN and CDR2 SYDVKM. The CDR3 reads CASSLTTGELFF. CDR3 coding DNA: TGTGCCAGCAGCCTAACTACCGGGGAGCTGTTTTTT.

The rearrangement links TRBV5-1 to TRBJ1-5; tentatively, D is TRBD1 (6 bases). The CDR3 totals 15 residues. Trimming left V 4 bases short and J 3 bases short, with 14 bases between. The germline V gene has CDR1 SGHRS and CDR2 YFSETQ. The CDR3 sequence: CASSGDTGPNQPQHF. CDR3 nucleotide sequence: TGCGCCAGCAGCGGGGACACCGGACCCAATCAGCCCCAGCATTTT.

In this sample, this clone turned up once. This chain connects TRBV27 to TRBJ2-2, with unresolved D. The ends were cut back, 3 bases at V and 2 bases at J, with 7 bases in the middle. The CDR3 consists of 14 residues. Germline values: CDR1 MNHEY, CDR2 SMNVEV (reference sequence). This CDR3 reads CASSFTTNTGELFF. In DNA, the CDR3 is TGTGCCAGCAGTTTTACCACAAACACCGGGGAGCTGTTTTTT.

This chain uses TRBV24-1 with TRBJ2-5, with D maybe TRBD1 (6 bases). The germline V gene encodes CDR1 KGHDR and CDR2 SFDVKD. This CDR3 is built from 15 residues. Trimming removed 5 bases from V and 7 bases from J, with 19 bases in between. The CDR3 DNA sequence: TGTGCCACCAGTGGGACAGTCCGAAATATGGGGACCCAGTACTTC. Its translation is CATSGTVRNMGTQYF.

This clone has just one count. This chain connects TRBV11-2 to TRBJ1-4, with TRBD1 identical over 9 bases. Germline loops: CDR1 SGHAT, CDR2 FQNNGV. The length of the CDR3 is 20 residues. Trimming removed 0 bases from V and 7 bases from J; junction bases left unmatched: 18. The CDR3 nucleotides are TGTGCCAGCAGCTTAGACGATCCTCGATCCGCGGGACAGGGAATTGAAAAACTGTTTTTT. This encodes CASSLDDPRSAGQGIEKLFF.

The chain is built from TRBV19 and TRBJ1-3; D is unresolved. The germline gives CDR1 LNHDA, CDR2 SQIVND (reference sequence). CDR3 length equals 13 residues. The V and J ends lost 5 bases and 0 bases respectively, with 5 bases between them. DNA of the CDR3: TGTGCCAGTAGTTGGAGCTCTGGAAACACCATATATTTT. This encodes CASSWSSGNTIYF.

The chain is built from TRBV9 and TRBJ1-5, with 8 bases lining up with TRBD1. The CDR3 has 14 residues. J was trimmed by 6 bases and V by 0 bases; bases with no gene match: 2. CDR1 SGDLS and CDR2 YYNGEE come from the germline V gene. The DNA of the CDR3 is TGTGCCAGCAGCGTAGCAGGGGGCGGTCAGCCCCAGCATTTT. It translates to CASSVAGGGQPQHF.

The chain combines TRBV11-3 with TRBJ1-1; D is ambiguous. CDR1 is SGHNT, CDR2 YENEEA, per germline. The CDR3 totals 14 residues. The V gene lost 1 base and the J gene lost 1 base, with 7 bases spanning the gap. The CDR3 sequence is CASSLGRENTEAFF. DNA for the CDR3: TGTGCCAGCAGCTTAGGTCGAGAGAACACTGAAGCTTTCTTT.

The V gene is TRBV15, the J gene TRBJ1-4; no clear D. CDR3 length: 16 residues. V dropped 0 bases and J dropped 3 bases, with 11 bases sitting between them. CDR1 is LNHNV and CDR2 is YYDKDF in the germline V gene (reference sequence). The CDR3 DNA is TGTGCCACCAGCAGAGATATGCGGATGGCTAATGAAAAACTGTTTTTT. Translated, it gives CATSRDMRMANEKLFF.

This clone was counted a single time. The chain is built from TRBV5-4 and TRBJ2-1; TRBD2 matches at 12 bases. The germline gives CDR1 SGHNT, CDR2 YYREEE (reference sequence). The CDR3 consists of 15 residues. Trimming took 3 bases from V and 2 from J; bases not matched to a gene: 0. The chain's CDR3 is CASSWTSGTYNEQFF. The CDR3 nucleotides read TGTGCCAGCAGCTGGACTAGCGGGACCTACAATGAGCAGTTCTTC.

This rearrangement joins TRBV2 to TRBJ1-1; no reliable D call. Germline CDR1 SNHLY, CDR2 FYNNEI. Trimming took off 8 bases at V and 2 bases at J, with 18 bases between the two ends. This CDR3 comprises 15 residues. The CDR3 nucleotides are TGTGCCAGCTTGTGGCAGCAAGAGGGAAACACTGAAGCTTTCTTT. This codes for CASLWQQEGNTEAFF.

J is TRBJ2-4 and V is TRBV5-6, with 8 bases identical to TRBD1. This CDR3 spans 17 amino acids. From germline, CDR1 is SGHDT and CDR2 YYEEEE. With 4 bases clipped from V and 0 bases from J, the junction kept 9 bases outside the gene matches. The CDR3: CASSGQGSPLAKNIQYF. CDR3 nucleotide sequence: TGTGCCAGCAGCGGACAGGGATCCCCTCTAGCCAAAAACATTCAGTACTTC.

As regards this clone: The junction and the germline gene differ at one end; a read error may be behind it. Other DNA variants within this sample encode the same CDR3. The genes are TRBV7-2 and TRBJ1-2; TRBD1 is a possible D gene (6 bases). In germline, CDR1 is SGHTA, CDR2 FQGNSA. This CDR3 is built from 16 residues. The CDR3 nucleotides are TGTGCTAGCAGCTCATCTAGGGGGGGGCGAAACTATGGCTACACCTTC. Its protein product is CASSSSRGGRNYGYTF.

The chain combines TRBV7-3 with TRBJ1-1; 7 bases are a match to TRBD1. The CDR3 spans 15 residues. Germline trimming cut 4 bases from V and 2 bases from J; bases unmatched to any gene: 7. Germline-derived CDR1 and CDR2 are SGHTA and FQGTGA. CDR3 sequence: CASSSQGLGNTEAFF. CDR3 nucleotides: TGTGCCAGCAGCTCACAGGGGTTGGGAAACACTGAAGCTTTCTTT.

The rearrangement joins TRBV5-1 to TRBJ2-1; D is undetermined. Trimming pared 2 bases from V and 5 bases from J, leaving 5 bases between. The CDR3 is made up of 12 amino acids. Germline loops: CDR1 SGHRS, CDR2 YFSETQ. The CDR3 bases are TGCGCCAGCAGCTTTAAAAACAATGAGCAGTTCTTC. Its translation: CASSFKNNEQFF.

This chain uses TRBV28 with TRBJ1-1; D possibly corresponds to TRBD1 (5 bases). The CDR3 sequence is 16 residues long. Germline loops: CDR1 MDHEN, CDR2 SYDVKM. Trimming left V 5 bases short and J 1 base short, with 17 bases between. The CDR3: CASSPGRRGRNTEAFF. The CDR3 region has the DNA TGTGCCAGCAGTCCCGGGAGGAGGGGAAGGAACACTGAAGCTTTCTTT.

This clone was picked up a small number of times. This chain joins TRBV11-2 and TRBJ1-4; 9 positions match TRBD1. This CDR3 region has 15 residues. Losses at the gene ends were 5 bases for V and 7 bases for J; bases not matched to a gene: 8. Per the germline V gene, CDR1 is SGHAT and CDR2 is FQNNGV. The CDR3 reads CASSQQGALIEKLFF. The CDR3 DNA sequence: TGTGCCAGCAGCCAACAGGGGGCTTTGATTGAAAAACTGTTTTTT.

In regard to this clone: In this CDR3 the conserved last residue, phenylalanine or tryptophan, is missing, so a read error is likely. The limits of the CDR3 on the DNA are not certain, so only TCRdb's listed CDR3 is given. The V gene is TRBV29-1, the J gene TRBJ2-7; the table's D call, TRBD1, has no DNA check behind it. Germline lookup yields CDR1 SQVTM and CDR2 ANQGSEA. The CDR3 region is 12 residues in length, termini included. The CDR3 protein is CSVEAPTGSISL.

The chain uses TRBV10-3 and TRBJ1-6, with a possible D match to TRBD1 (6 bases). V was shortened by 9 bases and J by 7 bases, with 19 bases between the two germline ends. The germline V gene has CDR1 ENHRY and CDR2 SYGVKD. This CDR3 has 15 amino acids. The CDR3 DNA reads TGTGCCATGGGGCCGGGGCAGGGGCTCAATTCACCCCTCCACTTT. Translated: CAMGPGQGLNSPLHF.

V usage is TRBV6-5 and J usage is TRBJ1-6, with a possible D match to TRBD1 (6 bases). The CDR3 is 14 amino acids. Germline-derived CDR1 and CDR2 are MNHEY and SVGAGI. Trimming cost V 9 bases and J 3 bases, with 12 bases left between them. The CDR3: CASLGAFYNSPLHF. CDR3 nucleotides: TGTGCCAGTCTGGGGGCCTTCTATAATTCACCCCTCCACTTT.